The T cell receptor (beta chain) described here comes from a study of Ad26.COV2.S vaccination and SARS-CoV-2 variants. Study-level findings and limits: Recipients given vaccine exceeded placebo recipients in spike-specific TCR breadth.

Profiled with immunoSEQ multiplex PCR; TCRdb holds only in-frame clones, not every one. The table has approximately 360,000 clones, 83% seen once. Stated treatment: some 20 received Ad26.COV2.S at low or high dose, single or two shots; several received placebo; per-sample allocation not given. The samples date from day 63 after the first vaccine or placebo injection. Participants' vaccine, an Ad26 vector, delivered Wuhan-strain SARS-CoV-2 spike. A remark on this clone: The antigen remains unidentified.

The material was peripheral blood, obtained in a trial of Ad26.COV2.S vaccine versus placebo. The source of this sequence is a person between 18 and 65 years old who received the Ad26.COV2.S COVID-19 vaccine or a placebo.

The CDR3 region is CASSLDGEVGRAFF. CDR3 nucleotides: TGTGCCAGCAGCCTCGATGGTGAAGTCGGTAGGGCTTTCTTT. This chain links TRBV11-3 with TRBJ1-1, with D uncertain. With 5 bases removed from V and 11 bases from J, the gap between germline ends came to 21 bases. CDR1 SGHNT and CDR2 YENEEA come from the germline V gene. The CDR3 loop spans 14 amino acids.